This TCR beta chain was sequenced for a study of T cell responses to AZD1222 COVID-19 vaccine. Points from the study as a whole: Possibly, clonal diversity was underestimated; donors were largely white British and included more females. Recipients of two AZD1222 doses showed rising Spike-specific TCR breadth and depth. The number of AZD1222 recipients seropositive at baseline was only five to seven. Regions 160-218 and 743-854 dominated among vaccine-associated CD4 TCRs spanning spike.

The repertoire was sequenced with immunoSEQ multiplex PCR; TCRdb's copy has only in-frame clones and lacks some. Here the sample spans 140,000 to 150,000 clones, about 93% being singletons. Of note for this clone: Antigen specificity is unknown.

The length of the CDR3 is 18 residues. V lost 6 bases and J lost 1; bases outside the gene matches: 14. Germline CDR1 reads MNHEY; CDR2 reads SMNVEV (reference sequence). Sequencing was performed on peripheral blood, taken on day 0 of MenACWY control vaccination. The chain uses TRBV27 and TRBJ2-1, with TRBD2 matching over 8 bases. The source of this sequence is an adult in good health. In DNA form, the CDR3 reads TGTGCCAGCAGGAGAGCGGGAGCGCTGAGTTTTTCCTACAATGAGCAGTTCTTC. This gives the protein CASRRAGALSFSYNEQFF.